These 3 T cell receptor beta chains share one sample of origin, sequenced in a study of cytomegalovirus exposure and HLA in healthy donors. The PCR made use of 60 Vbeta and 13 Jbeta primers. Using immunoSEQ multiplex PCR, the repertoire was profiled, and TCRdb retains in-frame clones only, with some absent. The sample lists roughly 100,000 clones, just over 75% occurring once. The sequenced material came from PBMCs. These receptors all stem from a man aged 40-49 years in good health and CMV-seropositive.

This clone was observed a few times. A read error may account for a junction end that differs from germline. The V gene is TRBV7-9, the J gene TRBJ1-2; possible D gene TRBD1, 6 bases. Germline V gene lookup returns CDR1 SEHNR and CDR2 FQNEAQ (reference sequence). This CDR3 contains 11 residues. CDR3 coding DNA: TGTTCCAGCAGCTTTGGGGGCGGCTACACCTTC. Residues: CSSSFGGGYTF.

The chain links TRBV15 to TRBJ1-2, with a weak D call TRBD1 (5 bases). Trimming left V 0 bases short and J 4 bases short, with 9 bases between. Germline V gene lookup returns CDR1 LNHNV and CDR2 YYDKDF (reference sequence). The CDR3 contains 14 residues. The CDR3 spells CATSRDMTAYGYTF. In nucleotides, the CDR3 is TGTGCCACCAGCAGAGATATGACAGCCTATGGCTACACCTTC.

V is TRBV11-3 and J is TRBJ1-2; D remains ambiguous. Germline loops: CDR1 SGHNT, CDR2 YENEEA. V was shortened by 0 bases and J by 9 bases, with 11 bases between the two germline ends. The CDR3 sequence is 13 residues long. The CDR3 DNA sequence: TGTGCCAGCAGCTTAGACAGCGCCGGGAGCTACACCTTC. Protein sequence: CASSLDSAGSYTF.